The rows below give T cell receptor beta chains drawn from one sample of a study of T cells expressing NK-cell markers. TCRdb reanalyzed the 5' RACE reads and collapses them to one entry per CDR3 protein, without DNA. The sample has 350,000 to 400,000 distinct CDR3 sequences. The sequenced sample was blood T cells: a sorted CD56 or NKG2C T cell subset, CD4+ or CD8+ T cells, or bulk PBMC T cells (not recorded which). These receptors all stem from a woman aged 50 to 60 in good health. CDR3s include the opening cysteine and the closing phenylalanine or tryptophan. Fields, in order: CDR3 protein, J gene, V gene.

CASSQDLGSGHQPQHF TRBJ1-5 TRBV4-2
CATSDFFAGPHYEQYF TRBJ2-7 TRBV24-1
CSVEDGDRNYNEQFF TRBJ2-1 TRBV29-1
CASSGGVMNTEAFF TRBJ1-1 TRBV4-1
CSASVALAGDKGQFF TRBJ2-1 TRBV20-1
CASSVDLGSYEQYF TRBJ2-7 TRBV9
CASSPGTAITPSGELFF TRBJ2-2 TRBV6-5
CASSDPHGELFF TRBJ2-2 TRBV10-1
CASSYSKDFGRPNYGYTF TRBJ1-2 TRBV6-5
CASSLHPHEQYF TRBJ2-7 TRBV5-6
CASSLSGGPEQYF TRBJ2-7 TRBV27
CASSPDSLTYGYTF TRBJ1-2 TRBV5-1
CASIKAGPNTGELFF TRBJ2-2 TRBV5-6
CASSQEIAGKDTQYF TRBJ2-3 TRBV3-1
CASSSTGAQYNEQFF TRBJ2-1 TRBV7-9
CASSFDIIQGNIQYF TRBJ2-4 TRBV5-1
CASSSRSPQNGYTF TRBJ1-2 TRBV2
CASSLDEGERPQHF TRBJ1-5 TRBV5-1
CASSVGLATGELFF TRBJ2-2 TRBV9
CASSQKSSMETQYF TRBJ2-5 TRBV4-1
CASSPSSGSAYNEQFF TRBJ2-1 TRBV4-1
CSARAWGSTDIQYF TRBJ2-4 TRBV20-1
CASSFPTANTGELFF TRBJ2-2 TRBV28
CASSLAGLAGGTGELFF TRBJ2-2 TRBV5-1
CASSPRDRFYEQYF TRBJ2-7 TRBV27
CASSSLGAGVNTGELFF TRBJ2-2 TRBV7-9
CASSLEGKFSEAFF TRBJ1-1 TRBV5-1
CATTGAGTDTQYF TRBJ2-3 TRBV28
CASSPGGSFGQPQHF TRBJ1-5 TRBV11-2
CASSYLSGSTDTQYF TRBJ2-3 TRBV6-6
CASSSTGRGSGEQFF TRBJ2-1 TRBV7-9
CSAMTTGNTEAFF TRBJ1-1 TRBV20-1
CASSLPTNEQFF TRBJ2-1 TRBV7-2
CASAVAGGPNEQFF TRBJ2-1 TRBV12-3/TRBV12-4
CASSHRDTSEETQYF TRBJ2-5 TRBV7-9
CASSVDGTRNTIYF TRBJ1-3 TRBV9
CASSWGLAGLGIQYF TRBJ2-4 TRBV28
CASSPKTDTGELFF TRBJ2-2 TRBV6-4
CASTTPGRRTALHF TRBJ1-6 TRBV4-1
CASRSAGRGFYEQYF TRBJ2-7 TRBV12-3/TRBV12-4
CATESSYGYTF TRBJ1-2 TRBV24-1
CSVEGFRTEAFF TRBJ1-1 TRBV29-1
CASSHPRGEGGITDTQYF TRBJ2-3 TRBV4-1
CASSGDREAVFNEQYF TRBJ2-7 TRBV5-1
CSVEEIDAPNYGYTF TRBJ1-2 TRBV29-1
CASSAGTYEAFF TRBJ1-1 TRBV5-1
CASVPWGGVGGATGTQYF TRBJ2-3 TRBV7-2
CASTPRLGGLKNEQFF TRBJ2-1 TRBV4-1
CASSTTSAGEQFF TRBJ2-1 TRBV12-3/TRBV12-4
CASSPTGETHYGYTF TRBJ1-2 TRBV9
CASWGRTREAFF TRBJ1-1 TRBV28
CASSPDWLTYNEQFF TRBJ2-1 TRBV27
CASSQEGGAGKPGELFF TRBJ2-2 TRBV4-1